The present entry profiles one T cell receptor (beta chain) with its context. This clone's antigen is unknown. No clone much larger than this one lies a single base away; base qualities are absent. V and J lose 1 base and 5 bases, and a span of 6 bases separates them. The germline V gene yields MGHRA for CDR1 and YSYEKL for CDR2. Measured from the cysteine to the phenylalanine, the CDR3 is 13 residues long. Only the CDR3 region is kept as DNA, spanning 39 bases read in frame from base 1. This sample stems from a study of OX40 agonist ivuxolimab in advanced cancers. In terms of the full investigation: Ivuxolimab, which targeted the costimulatory receptor OX40 (CD134), was an agonistic, fully human IgG2 monoclonal antibody. In the dose-escalation cohort, 70% to 85% of patients were male, and the mean age was 60 years with a range of roughly 23 to 79. Partial responses were achieved by three dose-escalation patients, of whom one had hepatocellular carcinoma and two had cutaneous melanoma. Among the 50 to 55 dose-escalation patients, 19 had hepatocellular carcinoma, roughly 15 melanoma, 9 renal cell carcinoma and 9 head and neck cancer. Peripheral TCRbeta sequencing was intended to test whether TCR sequence diversity was altered and clonal T-cell expansion was caused by ivuxolimab. Intravenous ivuxolimab was administered to patients every 2 weeks at six dose levels: 0.01, 0.1, 0.3, 1.5, 3 and 10 mg/kg. The paper describes the monotherapy dose-escalation part (N of about 47 patients) of the phase I trial of ivuxolimab. Patients were allowed to have had prior anti-PD-1, anti-PD-L1 or anti-CTLA-4 therapy, and 40% of the dose-escalation patients had previously received checkpoint inhibitors. Overall study outcomes, separate from this receptor: Low levels of normalized T-cell clonal expansion were also seen in some patients who did not respond. After ivuxolimab, CD8+ T cells had more expanded clones than CD4+ T cells on average. At doses from 0.1 to 3.0 mg/kg, clonal expansion was seen in both CD4+ and CD8+ blood T cells between baseline and week 6. The antigen specificity of the peripheral T cells that underwent clonal expansion was not determined. In the 0.1-3.0 mg/kg groups, partial responders were among the patients with the lowest normalized peripheral clonal expansion, particularly in CD8+ T cells.

To sequence the TCRbeta CDR3 region, genomic DNA was isolated from the sorted cells. The immunoSEQ Assay was used for sequencing of TCRbeta CDR3 regions. The table was pulled from immuneACCESS by TCRdb, which kept in-frame rearrangements only. Such tables lose some clones; where checked, under half of the loss comes from unresolved V genes, and the rest has no known cause. Across this sample there are over 90,000 clones, with 90% seen only once. Of the sample, 0.15% to 0.2% is held by the ten largest clones. The trial excluded patients who had a history of autoimmune disease or were on systemic immunosuppression. In every dose cohort, peripheral blood was drawn for TCR sequencing at baseline, cycle 4 day 1, and cycle 7 day 1. Samples came from an open-label, multicenter, first-in-human phase I dose-escalation trial of ivuxolimab. Adults with locally advanced or metastatic head and neck squamous cell, hepatocellular, melanoma or renal cell carcinoma were enrolled in the trial. Before TCR sequencing, CD4+ T cells and CD8+ T cells from peripheral blood were sorted into separate populations.

The sequence joins TRBV4-1 to TRBJ2-1; the D gene identity is not certain. The sequenced sample was CD4+ or CD8+ T cells sorted from blood, obtained in a trial of the OX40 agonist ivuxolimab. The sequence came from an adult with an advanced solid tumor such as melanoma, head and neck, liver or kidney cancer. The CDR3 here reads CASSQARDNEQFF. The base sequence is TGCGCCAGCAGCCAAGCAAGGGACAATGAGCAGTTCTTC.